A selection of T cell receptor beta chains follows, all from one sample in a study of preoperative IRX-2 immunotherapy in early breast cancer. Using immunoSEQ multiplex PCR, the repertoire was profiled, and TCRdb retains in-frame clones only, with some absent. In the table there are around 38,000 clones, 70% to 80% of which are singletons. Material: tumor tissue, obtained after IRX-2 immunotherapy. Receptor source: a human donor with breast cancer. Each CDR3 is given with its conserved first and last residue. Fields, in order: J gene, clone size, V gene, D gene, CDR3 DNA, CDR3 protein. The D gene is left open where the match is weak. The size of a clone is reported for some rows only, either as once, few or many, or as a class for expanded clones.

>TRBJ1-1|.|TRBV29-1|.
TGCAGCGTTCATGCCGGATTGAACACTGAAGCTTTCTTT
CSVHAGLNTEAFF
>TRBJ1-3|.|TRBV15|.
TGTGCCACCAGCAGAGATCGAGAGGGAAGAAACACCATATATTTT
CATSRDREGRNTIYF
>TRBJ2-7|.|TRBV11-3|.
TGTGCCAGCAGCCTCTCAATCCGTTCTTCCTACGAGCAGTACTTC
CASSLSIRSSYEQYF
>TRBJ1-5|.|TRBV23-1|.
TGCGCCAGCAGCCAGGCTCTTAGGATGGGCAATCAGCCCCAGCATTTT
CASSQALRMGNQPQHF
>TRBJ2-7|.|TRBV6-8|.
TGTGCCAGCAGTTCGGGCAGGAGCGAGCAGTACTTC
CASSSGRSEQYF
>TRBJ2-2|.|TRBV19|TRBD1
TGTGCCAGTAAACAGGGGGGCGGCGGCACCGGGGAGCTGTTTTTT
CASKQGGGGTGELFF
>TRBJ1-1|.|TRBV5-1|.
TGCGCCAGCATCCCGGGCCCAATGAACACTGAAGCTTTCTTT
CASIPGPMNTEAFF
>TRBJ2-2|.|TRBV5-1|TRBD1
TGCGCCAGCAGCTCGGGACAGGGGACCGGGGAGCTGTTTTTT
CASSSGQGTGELFF
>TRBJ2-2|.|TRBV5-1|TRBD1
TGCGCCAGCAGACTCCGGACAGGGCTCAACACCGGGGAGCTGTTTTTT
CASRLRTGLNTGELFF
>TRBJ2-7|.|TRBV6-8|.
TGTGCCACCTCGGACCTATTGTACGAGCAGTACTTC
CATSDLLYEQYF
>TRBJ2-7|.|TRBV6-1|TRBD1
TGTGCCAGCAGTGAAGGGACAGGGGGCTACGAGCAGTACTTC
CASSEGTGGYEQYF
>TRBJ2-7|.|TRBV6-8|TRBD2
TGTGCCAGCCTCAGTGCCAGCGGGAGAGACGAGCAGTACTTC
CASLSASGRDEQYF
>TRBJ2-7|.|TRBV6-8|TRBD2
TGTGCCGGGCGGGAGGGACAACACTACGAGCAGTACTTC
CAGREGQHYEQYF
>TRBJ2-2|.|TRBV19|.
TGTGCCAGTAGCCCCAGGAACACCGGGGAGCTGTTTTTT
CASSPRNTGELFF
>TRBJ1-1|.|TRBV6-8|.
TGTGCCAGCGGATCTCGAACCAGGGCCGACACTGAAGCTTTCTTT
CASGSRTRADTEAFF
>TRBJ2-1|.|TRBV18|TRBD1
TGTGCCAGCTCACCACCGAGACAGGGGATTCGCAATGAGCAGTTCTTC
CASSPPRQGIRNEQFF
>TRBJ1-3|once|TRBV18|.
TGTGCCAGCTCACGAGACAGCCCTCCTGGAAACACCATATATTTT
CASSRDSPPGNTIYF
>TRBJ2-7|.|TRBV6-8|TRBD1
TGTGCCAGCAGAAGACAGGGGCCCAGCTCCTACGAGCAGTACTTC
CASRRQGPSSYEQYF
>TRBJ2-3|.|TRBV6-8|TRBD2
TGTGCCAGCAGTGCCCATTTAGCGGGGGGGGCTCAAGATACGCAGTATTTT
CASSAHLAGGAQDTQYF
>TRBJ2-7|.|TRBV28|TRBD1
TGTGCCAGCAGTTCGTATCTCCTTAGGGACAGGGAGGCTTACGAGCAGTACTTC
CASSSYLLRDREAYEQYF
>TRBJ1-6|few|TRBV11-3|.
TGTGCCAGCAGCCCCCCCGGCAGAAATTCACCCCTCCACTTT
CASSPPGRNSPLHF
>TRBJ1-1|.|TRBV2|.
TGTGCCAGCAGTGCGGGGAGCTGGACTGAAGCTTTCTTT
CASSAGSWTEAFF
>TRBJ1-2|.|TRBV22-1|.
TGTGCCAGCAGTTTACTAGGGGGCGTAGGCTACACCTTC
CASSLLGGVGYTF
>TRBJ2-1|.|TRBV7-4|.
TGTGCCAGCAGCCCCCACCGTGGGGAGGTCTACAATGAGCAGTTCTTC
CASSPHRGEVYNEQFF
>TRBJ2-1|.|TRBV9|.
TGTGCCACTACACTTTATTCCATCAATGAGCAGTTCTTC
CATTLYSINEQFF
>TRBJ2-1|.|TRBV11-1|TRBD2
TGTGCCAGCAGCTTAGGACTAGCGGGAGGGCCGGCCGAGCAGTTCTTC
CASSLGLAGGPAEQFF
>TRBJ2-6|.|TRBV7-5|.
TGTGCCAGCAGCTTAGGTCCAGGGGCCCGTACCCATACTTTC
CASSLGPGARTHTF
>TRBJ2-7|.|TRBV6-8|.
TGTGCCAGCAGGCCCGGACTGGGACCCTACGAGCAGTACTTC
CASRPGLGPYEQYF
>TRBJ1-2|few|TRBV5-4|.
TGTGCCAGCAGCTTAGGCGGGGAAGGCGGCTACACCTTC
CASSLGGEGGYTF
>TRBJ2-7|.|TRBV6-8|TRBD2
TGTGCCAGCAGTTACCGGACCGGGACTACCTACGAGCAGTACTTC
CASSYRTGTTYEQYF
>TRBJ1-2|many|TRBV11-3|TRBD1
TGTGCCAGCAGCCTCCCGGACAGGGATGACGATGGCTACACCTTC
CASSLPDRDDDGYTF
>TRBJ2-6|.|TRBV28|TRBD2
TGTGCCAGCAGTTTGTGGCCGGGACTAGCGGGAGGTGGGGCCAACGTCCTGACTTTC
CASSLWPGLAGGGANVLTF
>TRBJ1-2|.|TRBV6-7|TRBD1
TGTGCCAGCAGTTTACAGGGGCCCTTTTATGGCTACACCTTC
CASSLQGPFYGYTF
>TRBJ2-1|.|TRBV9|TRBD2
TGTGCCAGCAGTGAAGAGACTAGCGGGAGATACGAGCAGTTCTTC
CASSEETSGRYEQFF
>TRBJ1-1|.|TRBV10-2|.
TGCGCCAGCAGAAAACCCGGGACGTGGGACACTGAAGCTTTCTTT
CASRKPGTWDTEAFF
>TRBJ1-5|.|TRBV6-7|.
TGTGCCAGCAGTGACCCAAATCAGCCCCAGCATTTT
CASSDPNQPQHF
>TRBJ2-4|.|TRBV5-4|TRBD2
TGTGCCAGCAGCTTAGCGGGAGGGAGGATTCAGTACTTC
CASSLAGGRIQYF
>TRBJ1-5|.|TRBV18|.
TGTGCCAGCTCACTGGACAGCAATAGCAATCAGCCCCAGCATTTT
CASSLDSNSNQPQHF
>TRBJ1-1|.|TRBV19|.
TGTGCCAGTAGTCTGGTAGGAGAAGCTTTCTTT
CASSLVGEAFF
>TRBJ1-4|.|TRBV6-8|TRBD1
TGTGCCAGCAGTTCTCTCTTTGGGACAGGGGTAGAAAAACTGTTTTTT
CASSSLFGTGVEKLFF
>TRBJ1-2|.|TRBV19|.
TGTGCCAGTAGTATCCTCGACCGATATGGCTACACCTTC
CASSILDRYGYTF
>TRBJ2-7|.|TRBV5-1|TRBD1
TGCGCCAGCAGCTTGGGGACAGGCACTTACGAGCAGTACTTC
CASSLGTGTYEQYF
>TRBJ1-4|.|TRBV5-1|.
TGCGCCAGCAGCTTGGGTCTGGGACACGGTAATGAAAAACTGTTTTTT
CASSLGLGHGNEKLFF